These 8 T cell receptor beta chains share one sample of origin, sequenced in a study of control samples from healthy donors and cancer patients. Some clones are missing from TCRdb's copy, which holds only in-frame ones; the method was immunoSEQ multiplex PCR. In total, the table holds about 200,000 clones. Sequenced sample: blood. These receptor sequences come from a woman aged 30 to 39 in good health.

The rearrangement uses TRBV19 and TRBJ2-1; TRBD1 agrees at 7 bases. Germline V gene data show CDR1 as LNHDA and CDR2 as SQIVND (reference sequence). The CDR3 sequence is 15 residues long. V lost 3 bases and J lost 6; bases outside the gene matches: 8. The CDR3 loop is CASSIKDRSFNEQFF. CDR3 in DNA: TGTGCCAGTAGTATTAAGGACAGGAGTTTCAATGAGCAGTTCTTC. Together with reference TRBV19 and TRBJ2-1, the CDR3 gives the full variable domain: DGGITQSPKYLFRKEGQNVTLSCEQNLNHDAMYWYRQDPGQGLRLIYYSQIVNDFQKGDIAEGYSVSREKKESFPLTVTSAQKNPTAFYLCASSIKDRSFNEQFFGPGTRLTVL.

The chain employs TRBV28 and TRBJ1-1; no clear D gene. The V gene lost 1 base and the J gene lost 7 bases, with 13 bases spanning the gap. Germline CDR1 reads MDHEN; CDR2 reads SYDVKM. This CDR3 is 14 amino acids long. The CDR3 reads CASSLFYHGVEAFF. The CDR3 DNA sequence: TGTGCCAGCAGTTTATTCTACCACGGGGTTGAAGCTTTCTTT.

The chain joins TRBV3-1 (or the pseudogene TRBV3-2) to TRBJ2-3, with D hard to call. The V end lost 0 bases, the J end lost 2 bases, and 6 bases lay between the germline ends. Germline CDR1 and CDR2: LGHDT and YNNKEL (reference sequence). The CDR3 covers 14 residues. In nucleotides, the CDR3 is TGTGCCAGCAGCCAAGATTGGTCCACAGATACGCAGTATTTT. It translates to CASSQDWSTDTQYF.

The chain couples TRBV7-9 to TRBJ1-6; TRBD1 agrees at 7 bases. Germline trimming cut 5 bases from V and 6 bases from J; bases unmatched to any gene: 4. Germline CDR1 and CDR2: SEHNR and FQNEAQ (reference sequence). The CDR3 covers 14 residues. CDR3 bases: TGTGCCAGCAGCCGCGGACAGGCTAATTCACCCCTCCACTTT. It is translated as CASSRGQANSPLHF.

The CDR3 is CASRGLAGLTYEQYF. Written as DNA, the CDR3 is TGCGCCAGCAGGGGACTAGCGGGACTAACCTACGAGCAGTACTTC. The V call is TRBV5-1, the J call TRBJ2-7; 13 bases line up with TRBD2. CDR3 length: 15 residues. Germline V gene sequence: CDR1 SGHRS, CDR2 YFSETQ. The J segment lost 2 bases and the V segment lost 5 bases, leaving 4 bases of the junction unmatched.

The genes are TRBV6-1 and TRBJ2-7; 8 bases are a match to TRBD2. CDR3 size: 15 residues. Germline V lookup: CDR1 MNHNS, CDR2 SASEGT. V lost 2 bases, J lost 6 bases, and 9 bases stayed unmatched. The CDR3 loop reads CASSEYGRRGGEQYF. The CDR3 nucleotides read TGTGCCAGCAGTGAATACGGACGCCGGGGGGGCGAGCAGTACTTC.

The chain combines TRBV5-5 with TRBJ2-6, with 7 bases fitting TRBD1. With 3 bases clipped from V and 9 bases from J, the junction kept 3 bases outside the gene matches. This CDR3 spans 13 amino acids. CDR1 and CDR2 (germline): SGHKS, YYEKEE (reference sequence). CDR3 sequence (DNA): TGTGCCAGCAGCTCTCGACAGGGCAACGTCCTGACTTTC. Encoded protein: CASSSRQGNVLTF.

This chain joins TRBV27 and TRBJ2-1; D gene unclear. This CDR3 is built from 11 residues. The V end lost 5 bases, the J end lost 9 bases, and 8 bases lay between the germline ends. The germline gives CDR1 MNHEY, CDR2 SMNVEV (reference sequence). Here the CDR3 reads CASSLEGEQFF. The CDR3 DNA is TGTGCCAGCAGTCTGGAAGGTGAGCAGTTCTTC.